This entry is about one T cell receptor (beta chain). The antigen remains undetermined. This specimen belongs to a study of shared clonotypes between healthy human individuals. Germline V lookup: CDR1 SGHTA, CDR2 FQGNSA. There are 15 residues in the CDR3. The V end was cut by 7 bases, the J end by 1 base, with 15 bases between. Assay: immunoSEQ multiplex PCR; the TCRdb copy retains only in-frame clones and omits some. The sample holds 2 million to 2.5 million clones; under 95% are singletons and the top ten take 0.3% to 0.45%. Study-level results: Having only a few donors restricted how much genetic and exposure-history diversity was captured.

The material sequenced was naive CD4+ T cells from PBMCs. Subset in this sample: CD45RA+ positively selected. The V and J genes are TRBV7-2 and TRBJ2-3; TRBD2 might be the D (6 bases). The receptor's source is a young man in good health. Some clones in this sample may be carry-over from other donors' samples. In DNA, the CDR3 is TGTGCCAGCACCTCGGGGACTTGGGGCACAGATACGCAGTATTTT. Protein sequence: CASTSGTWGTDTQYF.